The rows below give T cell receptor beta chains drawn from one sample of a study of T-cell reconstitution after alpha-beta-depleted transplantation in children. In TCRdb, the PCR reads were re-called with MiXCR into one record per CDR3 protein. The table has some 150,000 distinct CDR3 sequences, 8% to 10% seen once; the top ten hold 15% to 20%. The input for sequencing was PBMCs, mostly from graft donor cells, taken 180 days after TCRalphabeta/CD19-depleted stem cell transplant. The receptors were gathered from a female patient between 2 and 10 years old who had a stem cell transplant for congenital amegakaryocytic thrombocytopenia, so the T cells may come from the graft donor. Both conserved end residues are part of each CDR3. D genes are given only for firm matches. Rows may omit the clone size; those that give it use once, few, many or a size class.

>TRBJ2-1|.|many|TRBV6-2/TRBV6-3
CASMGAKWGYNEQFF
TGTGCCAGCATGGGCGCAAAGTGGGGCTACAATGAGCAGTTCTTC
>TRBJ2-2|.|many|TRBV12-3/TRBV12-4
CASSLAPAATGELFF
TGTGCCAGCAGTTTAGCGCCGGCAGCCACCGGGGAGCTGTTTTTT
>TRBJ2-7|.|many|TRBV30
CAWSVFSKMDEQYF
TGTGCCTGGAGTGTATTTTCAAAGATGGACGAGCAGTACTTC
>TRBJ2-3|.|many|TRBV5-1
CASSPLIGYTDTQYF
TGCGCCAGCAGCCCTCTGATAGGGTACACAGATACGCAGTATTTT
>TRBJ2-5|TRBD2|many|TRBV7-2
CASSHLYRGGMQETQYF
TGTGCCAGCAGCCACCTTTACCGGGGGGGGATGCAAGAGACCCAGTACTTC
>TRBJ2-2|.|few|TRBV7-2
CASSFAGTPSNTGELFF
TGTGCCAGCAGCTTCGCCGGGACTCCCTCGAACACCGGGGAGCTGTTTTTT
>TRBJ2-3|.|.|TRBV7-8
CASSPPVWGSKDTQYF
TGTGCCAGCAGCCCCCCGGTTTGGGGGAGTAAAGATACGCAGTATTTT
>TRBJ1-2|.|.|TRBV20-1
CSAAGGRGAEDYGYTF
TGCAGTGCGGCGGGGGGAAGGGGCGCCGAGGACTATGGCTACACCTTC
>TRBJ2-5|.|.|TRBV10-1
CASSEPWAQYF
TGCGCCAGCAGTGAGCCGTGGGCCCAGTACTTC
>TRBJ1-6|.|.|TRBV30
CAWTWPLRAPLHF
TGTGCCTGGACTTGGCCGCTGCGGGCACCCCTCCACTTT
>TRBJ2-4|TRBD2|.|TRBV2
CASRAGLAVNIQYF
TGTGCCAGCAGAGCCGGACTAGCGGTAAACATTCAGTACTTC
>TRBJ2-7|.|.|TRBV5-3
CARAAGQVFRGSAYEQYF
TGTGCCAGAGCGGCGGGACAAGTTTTCCGGGGATCCGCCTACGAGCAGTACTTC
>TRBJ1-1|TRBD1|many|TRBV6-5
CAGGAGGSNTEAFF
TGTGCCGGGGGGGCAGGGGGTTCGAACACTGAAGCTTTCTTT
>TRBJ2-5|.|many|TRBV20-1
CSAIRGATQETQYF
TGCAGTGCCATTCGGGGGGCGACCCAAGAGACCCAGTACTTC
>TRBJ2-5|TRBD2|.|TRBV12-3/TRBV12-4
CASSSSGGTETQYF
TGTGCCAGCAGCTCTAGCGGGGGCACAGAGACCCAGTACTTC
>TRBJ2-5|.|.|TRBV20-1
CSAARQETQYF
TGCAGTGCTGCCCGGCAAGAGACCCAGTACTTC
>TRBJ2-3|.|many|TRBV5-5
CASSLVASTDTQYF
TGTGCCAGCAGCTTGGTAGCAAGCACAGATACGCAGTATTTT
>TRBJ2-2|.|.|TRBV5-1
CASSPDSPFAGELFF
TGCGCCAGCAGCCCAGACAGCCCTTTCGCCGGGGAGCTGTTTTTT
>TRBJ1-1|TRBD1|.|TRBV4-1
CASSWGGRGRMNTEAFF
TGCGCCAGCAGCTGGGGGGGGAGGGGGCGTATGAACACTGAAGCTTTCTTT